One sample yielded the 18 T cell receptor beta chains listed below, sequenced in a study of beta chain features in type 1 diabetes. For these TCRs, the target antigens are not known. Reverse transcribing all isolated RNA meant expressed TCRB transcripts were sequenced. The data were produced by immunoSEQ multiplex PCR, yet TCRdb's version contains in-frame clones alone and is incomplete. The sample records 500,000 to 650,000 clones, under 15% being singletons. Overall study findings and caveats: Significant though moderate, a shortening of TCRB CDR3s appeared in all four CD4+ subsets of Type 1 diabetes patients.

Sequenced sample: naive CD4+ T cells from blood. Receptor source: a man younger than 45 with type 1 diabetes.

This clone was detected a few times. The CDR3 reads CASSQELGGGLYTQYF. The CDR3 DNA reads TGCGCCAGCAGCCAAGAGCTGGGCGGGGGCCTTTATACGCAGTATTTT. The chain uses TRBV4-3 and TRBJ2-3; D is possibly TRBD2 (7 bases). Trimming removed 0 bases at V and 7 bases at J, with 17 bases between. Germline V gene data show CDR1 as LGHNA and CDR2 as YSLEER. This CDR3 has 16 amino acids.

The chain has TRBV7-2 and TRBJ1-5; 9 positions agree with TRBD1. The V and J ends lost 4 bases and 6 bases, in that order; junction bases with no gene match: 4. The CDR3 loop spans 14 amino acids. Per the germline V gene, CDR1 is SGHTA and CDR2 is FQGNSA. CDR3: CASSWDRAVQPQHF. The DNA for the CDR3 is TGTGCCAGCAGCTGGGACAGGGCGGTTCAGCCCCAGCATTTT.

The V call is TRBV6-4, the J call TRBJ2-1; D may be TRBD2 (6 bases). Trimming pared 6 bases from V and 5 bases from J, leaving 14 bases between. This CDR3 is built from 14 residues. Germline lookup yields CDR1 MRHNA and CDR2 SNTAGT. The CDR3 region is CASSTVAVNNEQFF. CDR3 nucleotide sequence: TGTGCCAGCAGCACCGTAGCGGTAAACAATGAGCAGTTCTTC.

This clone was counted between two and nine times. The chain couples TRBV29-1 to TRBJ2-7, with D perhaps TRBD2 (6 bases). CDR1 and CDR2 (germline): SQVTM, ANQGSEA. The CDR3 has 11 amino acids. V was cut by 6 bases and J by 4 bases, with 10 bases left in between. The CDR3: CSVRELYEQYF. For the CDR3, the DNA is TGCAGCGTCCGGGAGCTATACGAGCAGTACTTC.

This clone has a handful of counts. The chain uses TRBV11-1 and TRBJ2-5; 8 nucleotides match TRBD1. Germline V gene data show CDR1 as SGHAT and CDR2 as FQDESV (reference sequence). The CDR3 loop spans 16 amino acids. V shed 6 bases and J 2 bases; nucleotides not matched to a gene: 11. CDR3 amino acids: CASSSGPGGSQETQYF. The DNA of the CDR3 is TGTGCCAGCAGTTCTGGTCCAGGGGGCAGTCAAGAGACCCAGTACTTC.

The table lists this clone with a few counts. The V gene is TRBV10-3, the J gene TRBJ1-2, with D perhaps matching TRBD1 (6 bases). The CDR3 runs 15 residues. V lost 7 bases and J 0 bases, leaving 15 bases between the germline ends. Germline-derived CDR1 and CDR2 are ENHRY and SYGVKD. The CDR3 here is CAITARDTSNYGYTF. Here the CDR3 DNA reads TGTGCCATCACCGCTCGGGACACCTCTAACTATGGCTACACCTTC.

This clone was recorded a few times. Other DNA sequences in this sample translate to the same CDR3. The chain uses TRBV5-6 and TRBJ2-1, with 7 bases fitting TRBD1. Germline CDR1 SGHDT, CDR2 YYEEEE. There are 14 residues in the CDR3. Trimming cost V 0 bases and J 4 bases; bases outside gene matches: 1. CDR3 DNA: TGTGCCAGCAGCTTGGGACAGGGATACAATGAGCAGTTCTTC. Encoded protein: CASSLGQGYNEQFF.

The rearrangement joins TRBV18 to TRBJ2-7, with D perhaps assigned TRBD1 or TRBD2 (5 bases each). CDR1 and CDR2 from the germline V gene are KGHSH and LQKENI. V gave up 4 bases and J gave up 0 bases, with 13 bases separating them. This CDR3 is 15 amino acids long. CDR3 in amino acids: CASSREGQASYEQYF. CDR3 in DNA: TGTGCCAGCTCACGAGAGGGGCAGGCCTCCTACGAGCAGTACTTC.

The CDR3, as DNA: TGTGCCAGCAGCTTACTAGGGCAGAAGAACTATGGCTACACCTTC. Translated, it gives CASSLLGQKNYGYTF. The chain is built from TRBV7-8 and TRBJ1-2; D is ambiguous. The germline V gene encodes CDR1 SGHVS and CDR2 FQNEAQ. With 2 bases removed from V and 2 bases from J, the gap between germline ends came to 12 bases. CDR3 length: 15 residues. Supplemented by reference TRBV7-8 and TRBJ1-2, the full variable domain reads GAGVSQSPRYKVAKRGQDVALRCDPISGHVSLFWYQQALGQGPEFLTYFQNEAQLDKSGLPSDRFFAERPEGSVSTLKIQRTQQEDSAVYLCASSLLGQKNYGYTFGSGTRLTVV.

There are a few counts of this clone. This chain uses TRBV28 with TRBJ2-7; 9 bases are a match to TRBD1. V lost 3 bases and J lost 6; bases outside the gene matches: 6. The CDR3 totals 14 residues. Germline V gives CDR1 MDHEN, CDR2 SYDVKM. As DNA, the CDR3 is TGTGCCAGCAGTTTCGGGACAGGGAGTCTCGAGCAGTACTTC. This translates into CASSFGTGSLEQYF.

The chain links TRBV4-2 to TRBJ1-2; tentatively, D is TRBD1 (5 bases). V lost 4 bases and J 5 bases, leaving 11 bases between the germline ends. Germline values: CDR1 LGHNA, CDR2 YNFKEQ. This CDR3 is built from 13 residues. CDR3: CASSLGRGYGYTF. Written as DNA, the CDR3 is TGTGCCAGCAGCCTAGGGAGGGGATATGGCTACACCTTC.

This clone showed up just a few times. The gene calls are TRBV7-9 and TRBJ2-5; D unclear. Germline CDR1 is SEHNR and CDR2 is FQNEAQ (reference sequence). Trimming took off 2 bases at V and 0 bases at J, with 10 bases between the two ends. CDR3 length equals 15 residues. The CDR3 nucleotides read TGTGCCAGCAGCTTACCCGCAACGTACCAAGAGACCCAGTACTTC. Protein sequence: CASSLPATYQETQYF.

The rearrangement links TRBV7-6 to TRBJ2-6; 8 nucleotides align to TRBD1. V was pared by 5 bases and J by 0 bases, with 6 bases of the junction left unmatched. The CDR3 is 17 residues long. Germline V CDR1 and CDR2: SGHVS, FNYEAQ. The DNA of the CDR3 is TGTGCCAGCAGCCTGGGACAGGCCTTCTCTGGGGCCAACGTCCTGACTTTC. Translating it yields CASSLGQAFSGANVLTF.

The table lists this clone with a few counts. V usage is TRBV29-1 and J usage is TRBJ1-2, with 10 bases identical to TRBD1. The CDR3 is made up of 16 amino acids. The V and J ends lost 6 bases and 1 base, in that order; junction bases with no gene match: 11. CDR1 and CDR2 (germline): SQVTM, ANQGSEA. In DNA form, the CDR3 reads TGCAGCGTGAGGCGGACAGGGGGTTTCTTTAACTATGGCTACACCTTC. Translating gives CSVRRTGGFFNYGYTF.

V and J are TRBV27 and TRBJ2-3, with no clear D. Germline CDR1 reads MNHEY; CDR2 reads SMNVEV (reference sequence). Trimming removed 2 bases at V and 0 bases at J, with 3 bases between. The CDR3 length is 13 residues. This CDR3 is CASSLVSTDTQYF. CDR3 nucleotide sequence: TGTGCCAGCAGTTTAGTTAGCACAGATACGCAGTATTTT.

This chain links TRBV20-1 with TRBJ1-3; tentatively, D is TRBD1 (5 bases). Germline lookup yields CDR1 DFQATT and CDR2 SNEGSKA (reference sequence). The CDR3 contains 11 residues. The CDR3 sequence: CSGGSGNTIYF. In nucleotides, the CDR3 is TGCAGCGGGGGCTCTGGAAACACCATATATTTT.

J is TRBJ1-4 and V is TRBV27, with D possibly being TRBD1 (5 bases). Germline-derived CDR1 and CDR2 are MNHEY and SMNVEV (reference sequence). This CDR3 is built from 16 residues. The V gene lost 3 bases and the J gene lost 6 bases, with 17 bases spanning the gap. CDR3 DNA: TGTGCCAGCAGTTTTTCCCAGGGAGGGATTTATGAAAAACTGTTTTTT. Its translation is CASSFSQGGIYEKLFF.

This clone appeared a few times. V usage is TRBV5-1 and J usage is TRBJ1-1; D perhaps matches TRBD1 (5 bases). V lost 7 bases and J 1 base, leaving 17 bases between the germline ends. CDR3 length: 15 amino acids. From germline, CDR1 is SGHRS and CDR2 YFSETQ. The CDR3 DNA follows: TGCGCCAGCTCCATGGGGGGAGATGGGAACACTGAAGCTTTCTTT. Its translation is CASSMGGDGNTEAFF.